Sequencing of this T cell receptor (beta chain) was carried out in a study of CD8 T cells in ankylosing spondylitis. Study outcomes and limitations: There was a TCR beta motif, made of several highly homologous variants, that appeared characteristic of ankylosing spondylitis blood.

TCRdb redid the calling of the 5' RACE reads with MiXCR, one entry per CDR3 protein. The top ten clones hold less than 0.65% of a sample with some 840,000 distinct CDR3 sequences, 12% of them seen once. This clonotype was seen a few times. What it binds is not known. V lost 9 bases, J lost 0 bases, and 11 bases lay in between. The germline CDR1 and CDR2 sequences are MNHEY and SVGEGT. This CDR3 is 13 amino acids long. The chain has TRBV6-2 or TRBV6-3 and TRBJ1-1; TRBD1 is a possible D gene (6 bases). The sequencing sample was made of blood, either unsorted or a sorted T cell fraction (not recorded which). The source is a male donor with ankylosing spondylitis. The CDR3: CASTGYLNTEAFF. The CDR3, as DNA: TGTGCCAGTACAGGGTACCTGAACACTGAAGCTTTCTTT.